These 2 T cell receptor beta chains originate from one sample sequenced in a study of T cells in Graves' hyperthyroidism and ophthalmopathy. Using RNA transcripts as the source, TCR beta CDR3 regions were amplified. Carried out on the TCR CDR3, a first-round RT-PCR used the HTBI primer set. TCRdb re-derived calls from the multiplex PCR reads in MiXCR, one entry per CDR3 protein. The sample has about 480,000 distinct CDR3 sequences, less than 25% seen once. The source material was blood. The receptors here all came from a woman between 65 and 79 years old with Graves' ophthalmopathy.

This clonotype was counted at least ten times. The chain is built from TRBV27 and TRBJ1-4; D not certain. V was pared by 2 bases and J by 11 bases, with 9 bases between. The CDR3 is 12 amino acids. Per the germline V gene, CDR1 is MNHEY and CDR2 is SMNVEV (reference sequence). The CDR3 sequence is CASSLPGKKLFF. The DNA of the CDR3 is TGTGCCAGCAGTTTACCGGGGAAGAAACTGTTTTTT. The variable domain in full, completed from reference TRBV27 and TRBJ1-4, reads EAQVTQNPRYLITVTGKKLTVTCSQNMNHEYMSWYRQDPGLGLRQIYYSMNVEVTDKGDVPEGYKVSRKEKRNFPLILESPSPNQTSLYFCASSLPGKKLFFGSGTQLSVL.

This clonotype was seen many times. The chain couples TRBV28 to TRBJ2-3, with 8 positions matching TRBD2. Germline CDR1 MDHEN, CDR2 SYDVKM. The CDR3 has 15 amino acids. Trimming at V came to 6 bases and at J to 1 base, leaving 6 bases not matched to a gene. CDR3 coding DNA: TGTGCCAGCAGGGGAGCGGGAGTCGGCACAGATACGCAGTATTTT. This gives the protein CASRGAGVGTDTQYF.